This T cell receptor (beta chain) stems from a study of T cell responses to AZD1222 COVID-19 vaccine. Points from the study as a whole: A rise in Spike-specific TCR breadth and depth followed two AZD1222 doses. Among spike-specific TCRs, nearly half reportedly target unmutated variant regions. Regions 160-218 and 743-854 held dominance among vaccine-associated CD4 TCRs, which spanned spike. The donor group comprised mostly white British people and more females; the analysis possibly underestimated clonal diversity.

Some clones are missing from TCRdb's copy, which holds only in-frame ones; the method was immunoSEQ multiplex PCR. The table has 180,000 or so clones, more than 80% seen once. The CDR3 has 13 residues. Looked up from germline, CDR1 is SGHAT and CDR2 is FQNNGV. J was trimmed by 4 bases and V by 4 bases; bases with no gene match: 4. Concerning this clone itself: Its specificity is unknown.

The material sequenced was peripheral blood, taken on day 0 of AZD1222 vaccination. The sequence came from an adult in good health. V usage is TRBV11-2 and J usage is TRBJ2-7, with 7 bases fitting TRBD1. CDR3 residues: CASSSGQPYEQYF. CDR3 DNA: TGTGCCAGCAGCTCGGGACAGCCATACGAGCAGTACTTC.